This TCR beta chain comes out of a study of T cells in Graves' hyperthyroidism and ophthalmopathy (dated by TCRdb to about 2019). Notes on the research overall: Peripheral blood samples were taken at the time of initial diagnosis, prior to any treatment. Prospective prediction of ophthalmopathy was tested in an independent validation cohort consisting of about 20 hyperthyroidism patients and some 15 patients who later progressed to ophthalmopathy. Following sampling, methimazole starting at 30 mg daily was given to hyperthyroidism patients, and high-dose intravenous methylprednisolone was given to ophthalmopathy patients. The 100 or so discovery patients were divided at random into training and test sets in a 7:3 ratio. Thyroid tissue and blood T-cell repertoires from roughly six Graves' hyperthyroidism patients were also compared in the study. To identify TCR V-J signatures that set the groups apart, the researchers used a discovery cohort of roughly 100 patients, made up of under 45 with Graves' ophthalmopathy and 57 with stable Graves' hyperthyroidism. The paper reports TCR Vbeta CDR3 sequencing of over 120 peripheral blood samples: some 41 ophthalmopathy, 75 to 80 hyperthyroidism and approximately 17 progressor patients.

Broader findings and caveats from the paper: A 13 V-J signature model separated ophthalmopathy from stable hyperthyroidism, with approximately 87% sensitivity and about 81% specificity in cross-validation and 80%/75% in testing. In validation, progression to ophthalmopathy was predicted by the model with 70.59% sensitivity and roughly 72% specificity, a median of around 5.9 months before onset. Sample size was not statistically predetermined, and investigators were not blinded to group allocation. Blood samples also contained most of the expanded thyroid clonotypes (frequency above 0.001), which suggests that blood repertoires may reflect thyroid immune responses.

TCR beta CDR3 regions were amplified from RNA transcripts. A first-round RT-PCR of the TCR CDR3 used the HTBI primer set with the Qiagen OneStep RT-PCR kit. Libraries were constructed in a second round of multiplex PCR, after which size selection and purification were carried out. The libraries were sequenced on an Illumina HiSeq2000 using paired-end 100 bp reads. The authors' analysis ran thus. SOAPnuke was used to process the raw data, throwing out any read that contained adapters or uncalled bases, had a mean Phred below 15, or lacked an exact constant-primer or identifier match. High-quality paired reads were merged with COPE v1.2.5, and unique nucleotide sequences were defined as clonotypes. MiTCR v1.1 was used to align clonotypes to the IMGT TRBV, TRBD and TRBJ reference segments. The analysis included only V-J combinations with a frequency above 0.0001, which together covered about 99% of the repertoires. The TCS score was defined as the ratio of F50 (clonal expansion) to E x V (chaos), calculated using BLOSUM62-based TCRdist between CDR3 peptides within each V-J. Welch's t-statistics and random forest reduced 514 V-J features to fewer than 15, which were used in a naive Bayes classifier (R e1071). TCRdb trimmed the raw reads at Q25, called clones with MiXCR and kept productive beta chains. Every entry covers one CDR3 protein and lists the most common genes and DNA from its rows. What appears here as the V and J calls and clone size reflects TCRdb's work, not the paper's. Recorded for this sample are a few hundred thousand distinct CDR3 sequences; approximately 18% of them occurred a single time. Together, the top ten hold over 35% of the sample.

Ten or more counts support this clonotype. What antigen it recognizes has not been identified. No base quality information exists; no much larger clone differs at one position. Per the germline V gene, MNHNS is the CDR1 and SASEGT is the CDR2. V gives up 6 bases and J gives up 3 bases, and the segment between their germline ends measures 6 bases. CDR3 length: 12 amino acids, cysteine to phenylalanine. CDR3 DNA only is kept here, 36 bases in frame from base 1. Ophthalmopathy patients had moderately to severely active disease, Clinical Activity Score of at least 3, NOSPECS grade of at least 4, and duration under 3 months. Patients with uncontrolled infections, other autoimmune diseases, pregnancy or lactation were excluded. Diagnoses were established on the basis of clinical symptoms, serum thyroxine and TRAb, thyroid ultrasound, and orbital computed tomography. PBMCs were separated from over 9 ml of fresh peripheral blood using Ficoll-Paque density gradient centrifugation. Total RNA was extracted with Trizol reagent, and quality was checked on an Agilent 2100 Bioanalyzer.

The chain links TRBV6-1 with TRBJ1-5; the D segment cannot be called with confidence. Sequences were obtained from blood. This receptor was taken from a man between 18 and 29 years old with Graves' ophthalmopathy. The CDR3 sequence is CASRVPNQPQHF. The nucleotides are TGTGCCAGCAGGGTACCCAATCAGCCCCAGCATTTT.